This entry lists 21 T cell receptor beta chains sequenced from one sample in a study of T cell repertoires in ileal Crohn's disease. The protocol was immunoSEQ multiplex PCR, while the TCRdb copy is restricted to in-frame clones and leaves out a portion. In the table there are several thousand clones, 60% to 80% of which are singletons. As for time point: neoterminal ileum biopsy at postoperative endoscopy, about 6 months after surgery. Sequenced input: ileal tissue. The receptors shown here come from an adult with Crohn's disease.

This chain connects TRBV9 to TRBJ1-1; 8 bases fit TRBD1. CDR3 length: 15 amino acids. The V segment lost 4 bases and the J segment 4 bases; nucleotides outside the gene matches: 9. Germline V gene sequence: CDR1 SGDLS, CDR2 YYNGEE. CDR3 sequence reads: CASSTTGVGGTEAFF. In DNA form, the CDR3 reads TGTGCCAGCAGCACGACAGGGGTGGGTGGCACTGAAGCTTTCTTT.

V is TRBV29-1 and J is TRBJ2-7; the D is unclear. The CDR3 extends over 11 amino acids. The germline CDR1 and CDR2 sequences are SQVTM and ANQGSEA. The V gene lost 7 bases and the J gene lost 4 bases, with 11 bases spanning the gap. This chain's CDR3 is CSAVAAYEQYF. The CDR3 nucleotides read TGCAGCGCCGTCGCAGCGTACGAGCAGTACTTC.

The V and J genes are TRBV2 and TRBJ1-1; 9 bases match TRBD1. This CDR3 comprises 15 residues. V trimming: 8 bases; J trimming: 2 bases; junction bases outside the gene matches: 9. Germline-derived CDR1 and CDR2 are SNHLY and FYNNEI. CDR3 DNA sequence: TGTGCCAGCCCATTCCGGACAGGGGTAAACACTGAAGCTTTCTTT. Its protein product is CASPFRTGVNTEAFF.

In nucleotides, the CDR3 is TGTGCCAGCAGCCAAGAATCCGGGGGTAGCTCCTACAATGAGCAGTTCTTC. Its protein product is CASSQESGGSSYNEQFF. The chain couples TRBV14 to TRBJ2-1; weak D call: TRBD2 (6 bases). The CDR3 sequence is 17 residues long. Germline V gives CDR1 SGHDN, CDR2 FVKESK. V was shortened by 0 bases and J by 0 bases, with 12 bases between the two germline ends. Complete variable domain (other parts from reference TRBV14 and TRBJ2-1): EAGVTQFPSHSVIEKGQTVTLRCDPISGHDNLYWYRRVMGKEIKFLLHFVKESKQDESGMPNNRFLAERTGGTYSTLKVQPAELEDSGVYFCASSQESGGSSYNEQFFGPGTRLTVL.

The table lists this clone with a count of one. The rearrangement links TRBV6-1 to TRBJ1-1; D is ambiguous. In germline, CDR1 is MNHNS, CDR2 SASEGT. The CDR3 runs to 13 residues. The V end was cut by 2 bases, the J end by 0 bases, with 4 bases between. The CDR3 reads CASSEPLNTEAFF. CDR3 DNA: TGTGCCAGCAGTGAACCCTTGAACACTGAAGCTTTCTTT.

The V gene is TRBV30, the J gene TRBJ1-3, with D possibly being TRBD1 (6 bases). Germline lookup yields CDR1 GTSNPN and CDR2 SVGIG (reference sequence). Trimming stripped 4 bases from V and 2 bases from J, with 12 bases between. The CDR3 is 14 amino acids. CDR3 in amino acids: CAWTGGGPGNTIYF. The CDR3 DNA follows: TGTGCCTGGACCGGCGGGGGGCCTGGAAACACCATATATTTT.

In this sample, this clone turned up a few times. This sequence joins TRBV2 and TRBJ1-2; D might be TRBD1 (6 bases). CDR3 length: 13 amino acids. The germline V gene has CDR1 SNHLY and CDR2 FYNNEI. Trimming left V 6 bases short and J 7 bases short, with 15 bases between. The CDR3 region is CASRGAGLSGYTF. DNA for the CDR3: TGTGCCAGCAGGGGGGCAGGGCTGAGTGGCTACACCTTC.

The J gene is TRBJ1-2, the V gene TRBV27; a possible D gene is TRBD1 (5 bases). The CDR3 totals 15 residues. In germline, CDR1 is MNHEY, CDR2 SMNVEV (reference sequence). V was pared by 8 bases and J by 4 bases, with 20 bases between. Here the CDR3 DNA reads TGTGCCAGCGGGGACTCGGGGCGTCCCCTCTATGGCTACACCTTC. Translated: CASGDSGRPLYGYTF.

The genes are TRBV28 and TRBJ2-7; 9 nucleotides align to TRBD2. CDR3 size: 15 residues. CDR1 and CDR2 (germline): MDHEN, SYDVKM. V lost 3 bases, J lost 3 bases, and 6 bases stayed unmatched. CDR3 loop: CASSFEREVYYEQYF. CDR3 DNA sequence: TGTGCCAGCAGTTTTGAGCGGGAGGTTTACTACGAGCAGTACTTC.

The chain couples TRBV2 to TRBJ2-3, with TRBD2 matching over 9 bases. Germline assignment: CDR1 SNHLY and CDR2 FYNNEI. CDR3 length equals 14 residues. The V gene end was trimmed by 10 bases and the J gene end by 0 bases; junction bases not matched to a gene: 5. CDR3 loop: CATRLAESTDTQYF. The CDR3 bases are TGTGCCACCAGACTAGCGGAAAGCACAGATACGCAGTATTTT.

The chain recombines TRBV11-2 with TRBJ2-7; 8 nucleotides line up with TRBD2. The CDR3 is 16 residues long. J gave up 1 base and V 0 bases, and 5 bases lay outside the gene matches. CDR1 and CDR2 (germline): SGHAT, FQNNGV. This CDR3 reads CASSLDRAGVSYEQYF. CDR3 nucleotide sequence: TGTGCCAGCAGCTTAGATAGAGCGGGAGTGTCCTACGAGCAGTACTTC.

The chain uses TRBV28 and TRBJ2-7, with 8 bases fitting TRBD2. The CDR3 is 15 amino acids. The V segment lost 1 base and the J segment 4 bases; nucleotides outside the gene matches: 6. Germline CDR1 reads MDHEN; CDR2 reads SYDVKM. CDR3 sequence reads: CASSLYGGVGYEQYF. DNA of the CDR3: TGTGCCAGCAGTTTATACGGGGGGGTAGGGTACGAGCAGTACTTC.

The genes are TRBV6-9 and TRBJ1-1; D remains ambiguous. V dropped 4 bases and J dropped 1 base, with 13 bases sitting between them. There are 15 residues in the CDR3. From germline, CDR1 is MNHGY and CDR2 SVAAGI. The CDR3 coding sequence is TGTGCCAGCAGTTTTACCTCGACGGGGAACACTGAAGCTTTCTTT. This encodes CASSFTSTGNTEAFF.

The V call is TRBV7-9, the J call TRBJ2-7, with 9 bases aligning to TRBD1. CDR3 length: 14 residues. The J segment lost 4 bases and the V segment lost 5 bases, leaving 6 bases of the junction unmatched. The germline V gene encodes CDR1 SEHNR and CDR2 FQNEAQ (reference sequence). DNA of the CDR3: TGTGCCAGCAGCCGGCGGGACAGGGATTACGAGCAGTACTTC. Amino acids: CASSRRDRDYEQYF.

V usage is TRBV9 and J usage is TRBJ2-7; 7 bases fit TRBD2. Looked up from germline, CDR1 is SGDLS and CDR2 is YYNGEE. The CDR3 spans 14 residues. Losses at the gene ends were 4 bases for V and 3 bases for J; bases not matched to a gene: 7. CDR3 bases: TGTGCCAGCAGCCTAACCGGGACTAACTACGAGCAGTACTTC. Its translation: CASSLTGTNYEQYF.

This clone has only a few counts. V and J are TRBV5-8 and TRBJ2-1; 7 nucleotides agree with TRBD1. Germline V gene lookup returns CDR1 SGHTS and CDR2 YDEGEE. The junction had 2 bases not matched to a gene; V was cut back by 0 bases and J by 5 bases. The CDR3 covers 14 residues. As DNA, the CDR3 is TGTGCCAGCAGCTTGGAGACAGGGCACAATGAGCAGTTCTTC. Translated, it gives CASSLETGHNEQFF. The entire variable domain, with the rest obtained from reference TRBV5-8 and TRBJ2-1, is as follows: EAGVTQSPTHLIKTRGQQATLRCSPISGHTSVYWYQQALGLGLQFLLWYDEGEERNRGNFPPRFSGRQFPNYSSELNVNALELEDSALYLCASSLETGHNEQFFGPGTRLTVL.

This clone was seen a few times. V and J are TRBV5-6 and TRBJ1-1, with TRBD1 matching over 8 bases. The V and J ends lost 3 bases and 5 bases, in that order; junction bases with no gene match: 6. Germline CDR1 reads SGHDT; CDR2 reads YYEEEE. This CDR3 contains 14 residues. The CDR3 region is CASSSSGGWTEAFF. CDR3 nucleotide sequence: TGTGCCAGCAGCTCATCAGGGGGCTGGACTGAAGCTTTCTTT.

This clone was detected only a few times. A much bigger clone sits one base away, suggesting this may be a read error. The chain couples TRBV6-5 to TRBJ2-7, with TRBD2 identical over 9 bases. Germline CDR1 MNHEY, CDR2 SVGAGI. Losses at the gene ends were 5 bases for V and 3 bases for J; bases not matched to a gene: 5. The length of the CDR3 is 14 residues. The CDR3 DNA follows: TGTGCCAGCAGTAAGCGGGGGGCAAGCTACGAGCAGTACTTC. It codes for CASSKRGASYEQYF.

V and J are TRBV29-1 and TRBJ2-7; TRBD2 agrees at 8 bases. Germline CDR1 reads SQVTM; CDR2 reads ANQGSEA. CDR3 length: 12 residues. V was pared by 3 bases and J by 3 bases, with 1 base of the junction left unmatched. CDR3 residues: CSVETSDYEQYF. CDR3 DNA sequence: TGCAGCGTTGAGACTAGCGACTACGAGCAGTACTTC.

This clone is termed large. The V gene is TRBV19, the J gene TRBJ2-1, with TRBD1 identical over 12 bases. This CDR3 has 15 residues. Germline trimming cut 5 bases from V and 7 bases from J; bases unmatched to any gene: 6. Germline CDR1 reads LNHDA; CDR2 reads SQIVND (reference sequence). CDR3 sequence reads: CASSYRDRGLNEQFF. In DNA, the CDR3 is TGTGCCAGTAGTTACCGGGACAGGGGGCTAAATGAGCAGTTCTTC.

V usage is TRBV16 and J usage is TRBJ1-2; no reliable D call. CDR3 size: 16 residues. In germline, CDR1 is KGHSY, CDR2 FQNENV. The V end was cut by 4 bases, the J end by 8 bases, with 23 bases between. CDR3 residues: CASSLRLDDYLSGYTF. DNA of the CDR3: TGTGCCAGCAGCCTACGGCTGGACGACTATCTATCCGGCTACACCTTC. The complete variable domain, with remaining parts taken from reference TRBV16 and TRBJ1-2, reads GEEVAQTPKHLVRGEGQKAKLYCAPIKGHSYVFWYQQVLKNEFKFLISFQNENVFDETGMPKERFSAKCLPNSPCSLEIQATKLEDSAVYFCASSLRLDDYLSGYTFGSGTRLTVV.